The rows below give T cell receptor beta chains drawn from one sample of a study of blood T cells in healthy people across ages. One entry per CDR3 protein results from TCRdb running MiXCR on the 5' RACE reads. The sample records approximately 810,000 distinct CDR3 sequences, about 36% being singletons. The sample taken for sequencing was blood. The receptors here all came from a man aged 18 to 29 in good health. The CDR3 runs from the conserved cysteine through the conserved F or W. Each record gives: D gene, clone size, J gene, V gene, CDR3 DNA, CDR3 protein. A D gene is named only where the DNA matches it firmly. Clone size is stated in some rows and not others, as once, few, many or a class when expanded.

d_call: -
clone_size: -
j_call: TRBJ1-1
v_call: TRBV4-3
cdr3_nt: TGCGCCAGCAGCCAAGACAGGGAATTCCCCCCTGAAGCTTTCTTT
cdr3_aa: CASSQDREFPPEAFF

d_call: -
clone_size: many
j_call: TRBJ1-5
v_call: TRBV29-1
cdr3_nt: TGCAGCGTTCAGGATGTGAGCAATCAGCCCCAGCATTTT
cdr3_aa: CSVQDVSNQPQHF

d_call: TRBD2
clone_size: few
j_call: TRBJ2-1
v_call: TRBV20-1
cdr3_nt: TGCGGGGGGATAGGGACTAGCGGAAGCTCCTACAATGAGCAGTTCTTC
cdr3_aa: CGGIGTSGSSYNEQFF

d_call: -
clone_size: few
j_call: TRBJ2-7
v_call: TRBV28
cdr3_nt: TGTGCCAGCAGTTTAGGGGGCTGGGGAAGCTCCTACGAGCAGTACTTC
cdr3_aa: CASSLGGWGSSYEQYF

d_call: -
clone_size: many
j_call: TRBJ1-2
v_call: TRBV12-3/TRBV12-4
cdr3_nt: TGTGCCAGCAGTTTAAGTCCGTACTATGGCTACACCTTC
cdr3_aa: CASSLSPYYGYTF

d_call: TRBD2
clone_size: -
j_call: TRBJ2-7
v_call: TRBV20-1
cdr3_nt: TGCAGTGCCACCGGGGGGGCCAATGAGCAGTACTTC
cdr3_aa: CSATGGANEQYF

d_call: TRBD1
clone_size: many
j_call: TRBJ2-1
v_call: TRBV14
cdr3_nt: TGTGCCAGCAGCCGACCGGGACAGGGGGCAGGGAATGAGCAGTTCTTC
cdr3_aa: CASSRPGQGAGNEQFF

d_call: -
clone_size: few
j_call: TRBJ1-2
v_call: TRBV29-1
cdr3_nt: TGCAGCGTCCGCGTACCCTCCGCGGGGGAAGGGTATGGCTACACCTTC
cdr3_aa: CSVRVPSAGEGYGYTF

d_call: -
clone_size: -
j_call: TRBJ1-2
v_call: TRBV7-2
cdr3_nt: TGTGCCAGCAGCTTAGGGCCAGGCGGGAAAATCTATGGCTACACCTTC
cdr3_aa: CASSLGPGGKIYGYTF

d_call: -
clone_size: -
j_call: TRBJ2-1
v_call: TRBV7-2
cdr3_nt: TGTGCCAGCAGCACCCTGTACTACAATGAGCAGTTCTTC
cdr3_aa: CASSTLYYNEQFF

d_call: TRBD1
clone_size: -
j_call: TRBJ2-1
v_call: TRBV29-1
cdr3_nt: TGCAGCTTCGGGACAGGGGCGGGGGAGCAGTTCTTC
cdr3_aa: CSFGTGAGEQFF

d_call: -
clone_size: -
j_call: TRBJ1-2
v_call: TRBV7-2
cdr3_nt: TGTGCCAGCGGCCCAACGAGAGAAGCTAACTATGGCTACACCTTC
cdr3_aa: CASGPTREANYGYTF

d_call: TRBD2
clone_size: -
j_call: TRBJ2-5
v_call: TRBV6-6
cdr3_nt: TGTGCCAGCACCAGACTAGCGGGGGACAATGAGCAGTACTTC
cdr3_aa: CASTRLAGDNEQYF

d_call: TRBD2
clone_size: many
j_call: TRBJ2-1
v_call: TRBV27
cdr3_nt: TGTGCCAGCAGTTTAGCCCTAGCGGGGGGAATCAATGAGCAGTTCTTC
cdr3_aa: CASSLALAGGINEQFF

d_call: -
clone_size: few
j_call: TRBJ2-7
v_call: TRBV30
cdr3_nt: TGTGCCTGGAGTCCGGACAGCCGCTACGAGCAGTACTTC
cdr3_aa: CAWSPDSRYEQYF

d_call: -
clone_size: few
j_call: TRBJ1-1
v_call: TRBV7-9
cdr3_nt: TGTGCCAGCAGCTTAAGTTTCACAGGTATGAACACTGAAGCTTTCTTT
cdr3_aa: CASSLSFTGMNTEAFF

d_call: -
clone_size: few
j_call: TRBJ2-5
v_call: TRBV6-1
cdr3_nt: TGTGCCAGCAGTGATTTGCGTAGGGTACAAGAGACCCAGTACTTC
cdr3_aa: CASSDLRRVQETQYF

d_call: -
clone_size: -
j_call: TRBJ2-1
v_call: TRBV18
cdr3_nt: TGTGCCAGCTCCCAGAGTCCCTCCTACAATGAGCAGTTCTTC
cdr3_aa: CASSQSPSYNEQFF

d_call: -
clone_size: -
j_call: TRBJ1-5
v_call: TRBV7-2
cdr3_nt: TGTGCCAGCAGCTTAGAAGTGACAGCTTACCAGCCCCAGCATTTT
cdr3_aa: CASSLEVTAYQPQHF

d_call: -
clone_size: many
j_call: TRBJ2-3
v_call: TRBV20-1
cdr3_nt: TGCAGTGCTAGCGGGTGGATGAGCCGGCGAGATACGCAGTATTTT
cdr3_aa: CSASGWMSRRDTQYF

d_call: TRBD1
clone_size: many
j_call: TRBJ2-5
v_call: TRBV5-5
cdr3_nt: TGTGCCAGCAGTCATCAGGGGGACATCGAGACCCAGTACTTC
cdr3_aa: CASSHQGDIETQYF

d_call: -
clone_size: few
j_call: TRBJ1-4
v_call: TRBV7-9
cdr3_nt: TGTGCCAGCAGCTTAGCTGAGGAAGTCCCAAGGGAAAAACTGTTTTTT
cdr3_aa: CASSLAEEVPREKLFF

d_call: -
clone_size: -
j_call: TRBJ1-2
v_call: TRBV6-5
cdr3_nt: TGTGCCAGCAGTTACGTCAGGTCGGGGGACTACACCTTC
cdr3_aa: CASSYVRSGDYTF

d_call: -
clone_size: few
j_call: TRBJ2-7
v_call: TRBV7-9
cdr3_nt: TGTGCCAGCAGCTCCTCCGGGATCTACGAGCAGTACTTC
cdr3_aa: CASSSSGIYEQYF

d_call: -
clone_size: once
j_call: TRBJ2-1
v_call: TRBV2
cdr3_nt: TGTGCCAGCAGTGAAGTGGGAGAGACCCAGTTCTTC
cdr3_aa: CASSEVGETQFF

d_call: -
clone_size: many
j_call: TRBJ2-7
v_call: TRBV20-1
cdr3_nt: TGCAGTGCTAGAGGGGTCATAGCCTACGAGCAGTACTTC
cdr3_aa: CSARGVIAYEQYF

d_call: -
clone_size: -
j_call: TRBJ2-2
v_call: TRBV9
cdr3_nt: TGTGCCAGCAGCGGAATGAAACAGGGTCTCAACACCGGGGAGCTGTTTTTT
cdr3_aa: CASSGMKQGLNTGELFF